This TCR beta chain derives from a study of OX40 agonist ivuxolimab in advanced cancers. Background on the study: Treatment of patients was with ivuxolimab, an agonistic anti-OX40 (CD134) antibody. Whole-study findings and limits: At 0.1 to 3.0 mg/kg and by week 6, clonal expansion occurred in CD4+ and CD8+ blood T cells.

The V and J ends lost 0 bases and 9 bases, in that order; junction bases with no gene match: 5. Germline CDR1 MGHRA, CDR2 YSYEKL. The CDR3 has 15 residues. About this clone: Its antigen is currently unknown.

Here immunoSEQ multiplex PCR was the method, and the copy in TCRdb shows in-frame clones only, minus some. The data show 55,000 to 80,000 clones, nearly 90% seen once. The gene calls are TRBV4-1 and TRBJ1-6; TRBD1 agrees at 7 bases. This clonotype originated in an adult with an advanced solid tumor such as melanoma, head and neck, liver or kidney cancer. Source: CD4+ or CD8+ T cells sorted from blood, taken in a trial of the OX40 agonist ivuxolimab. CDR3 amino acids: CASSQDRSGGSPLHF. CDR3 bases: TGCGCCAGCAGCCAAGATCGGTCAGGGGGTTCACCCCTCCACTTT.